One and the same sample provided the 17 T cell receptor beta chains below, sequenced in a study of post-analysis software for immune sequencing data. General study findings and limits: Compared with controls, patients had more of 4 to 6 TRBV segments, including TRBV5-6, TRBV5-1 and TRBV20-1.

These receptors have no identified antigens. Included in the TCR beta cDNA libraries were unique molecular identifiers. TCRdb used MiXCR to reprocess the PCR reads, holding one entry per CDR3 protein. The sample has hundreds of thousands of distinct CDR3 sequences, roughly 29% seen once; the top ten hold more than 0.45%. Sequencing input: blood. The receptors derive from a girl aged 10-17 years with multiple sclerosis.

This clonotype was observed once. This chain uses TRBV7-9 with TRBJ2-3; 8 nucleotides match TRBD1. The CDR3 covers 16 residues. Germline CDR1 reads SEHNR; CDR2 reads FQNEAQ (reference sequence). J gave up 0 bases and V 5 bases, and 7 bases lay outside the gene matches. The CDR3 DNA follows: TGTGCCAGCAGCACCCCTAGACAGGGGAGCACAGATACGCAGTATTTT. It is translated as CASSTPRQGSTDTQYF.

The chain employs TRBV6-2 or TRBV6-3 and TRBJ1-5; D remains ambiguous. From germline, CDR1 is MNHEY and CDR2 SVGEGT. The CDR3 covers 13 residues. Trimming removed 5 bases at V and 4 bases at J, with 9 bases between. The CDR3 DNA sequence: TGTGCCAGCAGTACCCGAGTAAATCAGCCCCAGCATTTT. This gives the protein CASSTRVNQPQHF.

The chain joins TRBV6-5 to TRBJ2-7, with TRBD1 matching over 7 bases. This CDR3 region has 14 residues. The J segment lost 1 base and the V segment lost 6 bases, leaving 6 bases of the junction unmatched. Germline CDR1 and CDR2: MNHEY and SVGAGI. The CDR3 loop is CASSPNRGSYEQYF. The CDR3 nucleotides read TGTGCCAGCAGCCCCAACAGGGGATCCTACGAGCAGTACTTC.

Many counts were recorded for this clonotype. This chain joins TRBV7-6 and TRBJ2-1, with D perhaps being TRBD1 or TRBD2 (6 bases each). V lost 3 bases and J 2 bases, leaving 17 bases between the germline ends. The CDR3 is 17 amino acids. Per the germline V gene, CDR1 is SGHVS and CDR2 is FNYEAQ. CDR3 DNA: TGTGCCAGCAGCTTGGGGGTGGAGGGGGAACCCTACAATGAGCAGTTCTTC. Protein: CASSLGVEGEPYNEQFF.

The chain carries TRBV6-1 and TRBJ1-2, with 9 bases matching TRBD1. Germline V gives CDR1 MNHNS, CDR2 SASEGT. V shed 8 bases, J shed 8 bases, and the junction held 6 bases outside the gene matches. There are 12 residues in the CDR3. CDR3 coding DNA: TGTGCCAGCTCGGGACAGGGAGAAGGCTACACCTTC. Protein product: CASSGQGEGYTF.

The chain carries TRBV7-9 and TRBJ2-3; TRBD1 matches at 11 bases. CDR1 and CDR2 from the germline V gene are SEHNR and FQNEAQ (reference sequence). The length of the CDR3 is 15 residues. J was trimmed by 6 bases and V by 2 bases; bases with no gene match: 4. The CDR3 coding sequence is TGTGCCAGCAGCTTATGGGACAGGGGGAGGGATACGCAGTATTTT. It yields the protein CASSLWDRGRDTQYF. The whole variable domain, filled in from reference TRBV7-9 and TRBJ2-3, reads DTGVSQNPRHKITKRGQNVTFRCDPISEHNRLYWYRQTLGQGPEFLTYFQNEAQLEKSRLLSDRFSAERPKGSFSTLEIQRTEQGDSAMYLCASSLWDRGRDTQYFGPGTRLTVL.

In this sample, this clonotype turned up a few times. The chain couples TRBV9 to TRBJ1-2; the match to TRBD1 covers 7 bases. The trim removed 6 bases at V and 2 bases at J, leaving 4 bases unmatched. This CDR3 is built from 13 residues. CDR1 and CDR2 (germline): SGDLS, YYNGEE. The CDR3 loop is CASTPGQNYGYTF. Written as DNA, the CDR3 is TGTGCCAGCACGCCGGGACAGAACTATGGCTACACCTTC. The whole variable domain, remainder taken from reference TRBV9 and TRBJ1-2, is DSGVTQTPKHLITATGQRVTLRCSPRSGDLSVYWYQQSLDQGLQFLIQYYNGEERAKGNILERFSAQQFPDLHSELNLSSLELGDSALYFCASTPGQNYGYTFGSGTRLTVV.

The chain links TRBV27 to TRBJ2-5, with a possible D match to TRBD2 (5 bases). Germline-derived CDR1 and CDR2 are MNHEY and SMNVEV (reference sequence). The CDR3 runs 14 residues. V lost 3 bases to trimming and J lost 5 bases, with 13 bases between them. The CDR3 here is CASSFNRPGETQYF. The CDR3 DNA sequence: TGTGCCAGCAGTTTTAATCGTCCGGGGGAGACCCAGTACTTC.

This clonotype has more than one count but fewer than ten. This sequence joins TRBV6-1 and TRBJ2-3, with D perhaps TRBD1 or TRBD2 (5 bases each). V dropped 1 base and J dropped 2 bases, with 7 bases sitting between them. CDR1 is MNHNS, CDR2 SASEGT, per germline. There are 14 residues in the CDR3. CDR3 region: CASSEGGFTDTQYF. CDR3 coding DNA: TGTGCCAGCAGTGAAGGGGGGTTCACAGATACGCAGTATTTT.

J is TRBJ2-1 and V is TRBV4-3, with 7 bases fitting TRBD2. The CDR3 contains 16 residues. In germline, CDR1 is LGHNA, CDR2 YSLEER. Trimming took 0 bases from V and 8 from J; bases not matched to a gene: 10. DNA of the CDR3: TGCGCCAGCAGCCAAGAAGGACTAGTGGGAGGTCATGAGCAGTTCTTC. Amino acids: CASSQEGLVGGHEQFF.

The chain uses TRBV5-6 and TRBJ2-7; 7 bases align to TRBD2. The DNA end is more similar to TRBJ2-5, so the J call may be wrong. This CDR3 is 16 amino acids long. Per the germline V gene, CDR1 is SGHDT and CDR2 is YYEEEE. The CDR3 nucleotides read TGTGCCAGCAGCCCCTTAGCGCGGGGGATGGCGGAGACCCAGTACTTC. This codes for CASSPLARGMAETQYF.

The rearrangement links TRBV20-1 to TRBJ1-6, with D possibly matching TRBD1 (6 bases). CDR3 length: 15 amino acids. Germline-derived CDR1 and CDR2 are DFQATT and SNEGSKA (reference sequence). Trimming removed 2 bases from V and 4 bases from J, with 12 bases in between. CDR3 region: CSARPDSGYNSPLHF. CDR3 nucleotide sequence: TGCAGTGCTAGACCGGACAGCGGATATAATTCACCCCTCCACTTT.

This chain links TRBV6-2 or TRBV6-3 with TRBJ2-7; the D is unclear. The CDR3 contains 15 residues. The V end was cut by 10 bases, the J end by 4 bases, with 23 bases between. The germline V gene encodes CDR1 MNHEY and CDR2 SVGEGT. CDR3 sequence (DNA): TGTGCCACCCATACTTTCCGCCGTATTCCATACGAGCAGTACTTC. Encoded protein: CATHTFRRIPYEQYF.

This clonotype was picked up a small number of times. V and J are TRBV29-1 and TRBJ1-2; D may be TRBD1 (5 bases). Trimming pared 0 bases from V and 7 bases from J, leaving 15 bases between. Germline V CDR1 and CDR2: SQVTM, ANQGSEA. The CDR3 is 14 amino acids. The CDR3 region is CSVEEAGPTSGYTF. The CDR3 DNA follows: TGCAGCGTTGAAGAAGCAGGGCCTACGTCTGGCTACACCTTC. Together with reference TRBV29-1 and TRBJ1-2, the CDR3 gives the full variable domain: SAVISQKPSRDICQRGTSLTIQCQVDSQVTMMFWYRQQPGQSLTLIATANQGSEATYESGFVIDKFPISRPNLTFSTLTVSNMSPEDSSIYLCSVEEAGPTSGYTFGSGTRLTVV.

This clonotype has just a few counts. The gene calls are TRBV20-1 and TRBJ2-6; D remains unclear. The germline V and J ends were trimmed by 3 bases and 0 bases, with 12 bases remaining between them. CDR1 and CDR2 (germline): DFQATT, SNEGSKA (reference sequence). The CDR3 is 16 residues long. The CDR3 DNA follows: TGCAGTGCTAGTAAGCCAGGCAGCTCTGGGGCCAACGTCCTGACTTTC. Translating gives CSASKPGSSGANVLTF.

V gene TRBV28 combines with J gene TRBJ2-1; D uncertain. This CDR3 comprises 13 residues. V dropped 5 bases and J dropped 6 bases, with 11 bases sitting between them. Germline CDR1 and CDR2: MDHEN and SYDVKM. The CDR3 DNA reads TGTGCCAGCAGTCCCGGACGGACCAATGAGCAGTTCTTC. It codes for CASSPGRTNEQFF.

The chain recombines TRBV12-3 or TRBV12-4 with TRBJ2-1; weak D call: TRBD2 (6 bases). Trimming removed 7 bases at V and 3 bases at J, with 16 bases between. This CDR3 has 15 amino acids. CDR3 loop: CASTRPGLFYNEQFF. In DNA form, the CDR3 reads TGTGCCAGCACCCGACCGGGACTGTTCTACAATGAGCAGTTCTTC.